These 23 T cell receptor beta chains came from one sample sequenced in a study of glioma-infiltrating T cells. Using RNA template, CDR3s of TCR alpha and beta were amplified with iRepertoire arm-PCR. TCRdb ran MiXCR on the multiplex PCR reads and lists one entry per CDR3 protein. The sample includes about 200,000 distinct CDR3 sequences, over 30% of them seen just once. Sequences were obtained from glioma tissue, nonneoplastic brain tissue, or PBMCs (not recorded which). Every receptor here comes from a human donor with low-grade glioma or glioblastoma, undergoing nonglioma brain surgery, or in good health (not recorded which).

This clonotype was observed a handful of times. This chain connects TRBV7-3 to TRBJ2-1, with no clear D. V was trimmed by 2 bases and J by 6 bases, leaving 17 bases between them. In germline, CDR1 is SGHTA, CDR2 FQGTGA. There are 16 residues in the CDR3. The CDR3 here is CASSLGPLGDGNEQFF. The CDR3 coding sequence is TGTGCCAGCAGCTTAGGCCCCCTCGGAGACGGCAATGAGCAGTTCTTC.

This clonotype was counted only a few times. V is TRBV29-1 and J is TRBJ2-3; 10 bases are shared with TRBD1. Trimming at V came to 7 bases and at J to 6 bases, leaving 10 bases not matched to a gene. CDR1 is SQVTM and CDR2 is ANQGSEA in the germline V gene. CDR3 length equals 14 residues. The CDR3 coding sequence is TGCAGCGCCGCACCGACAGGGGGCTTGGATACGCAGTATTTT. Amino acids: CSAAPTGGLDTQYF.

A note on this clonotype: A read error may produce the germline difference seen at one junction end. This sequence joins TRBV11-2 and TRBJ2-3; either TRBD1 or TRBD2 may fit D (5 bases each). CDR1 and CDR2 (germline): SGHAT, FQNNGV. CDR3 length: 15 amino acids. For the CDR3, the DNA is TGTGCCAGCAGCCCTCCATTAGAGGGGACGGATAAGCAGTATTTT. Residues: CASSPPLEGTDKQYF.

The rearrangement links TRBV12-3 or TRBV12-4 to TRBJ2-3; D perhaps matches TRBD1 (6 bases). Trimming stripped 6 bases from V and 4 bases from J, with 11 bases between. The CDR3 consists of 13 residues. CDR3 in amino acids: CASSGQTADTQYF. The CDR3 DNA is TGTGCCAGCAGCGGACAGACGGCAGATACGCAGTATTTT.

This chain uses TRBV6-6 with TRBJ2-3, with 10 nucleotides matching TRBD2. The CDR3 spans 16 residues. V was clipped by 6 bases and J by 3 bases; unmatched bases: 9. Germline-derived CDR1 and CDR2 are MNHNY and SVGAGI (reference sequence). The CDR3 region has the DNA TGTGCCAGCAGCCCCAGCGGGAGGGCCTGGACAGATACGCAGTATTTT. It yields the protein CASSPSGRAWTDTQYF.

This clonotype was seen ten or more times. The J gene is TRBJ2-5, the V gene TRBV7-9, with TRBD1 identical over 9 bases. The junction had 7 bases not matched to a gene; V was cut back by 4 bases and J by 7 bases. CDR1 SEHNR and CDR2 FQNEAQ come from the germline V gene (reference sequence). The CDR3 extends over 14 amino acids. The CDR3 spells CASSSTGQGVTQYF. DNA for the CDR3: TGTGCCAGCAGCTCGACGGGACAGGGAGTGACCCAGTACTTC.

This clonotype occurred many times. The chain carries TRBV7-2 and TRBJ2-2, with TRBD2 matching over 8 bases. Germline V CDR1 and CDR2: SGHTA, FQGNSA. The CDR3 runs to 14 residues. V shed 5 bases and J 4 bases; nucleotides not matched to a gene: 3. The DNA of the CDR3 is TGTGCCAGCAGCACTGGACTAGCCACCGGGGAGCTGTTTTTT. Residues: CASSTGLATGELFF.

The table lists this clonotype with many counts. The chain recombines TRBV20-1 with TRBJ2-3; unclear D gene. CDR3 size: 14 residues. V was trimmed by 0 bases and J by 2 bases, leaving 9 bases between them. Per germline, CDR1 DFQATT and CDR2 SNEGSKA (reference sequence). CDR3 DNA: TGCAGTGCTAGAGAGGGCAAAAACACAGATACGCAGTATTTT. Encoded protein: CSAREGKNTDTQYF.

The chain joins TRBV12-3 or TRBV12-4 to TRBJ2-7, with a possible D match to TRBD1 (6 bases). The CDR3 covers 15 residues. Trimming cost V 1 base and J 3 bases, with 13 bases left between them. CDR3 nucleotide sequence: TGTGCCAGCAGTTTAGGGCAGGGGTCGATCTACGAGCAGTACTTC. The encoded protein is CASSLGQGSIYEQYF.

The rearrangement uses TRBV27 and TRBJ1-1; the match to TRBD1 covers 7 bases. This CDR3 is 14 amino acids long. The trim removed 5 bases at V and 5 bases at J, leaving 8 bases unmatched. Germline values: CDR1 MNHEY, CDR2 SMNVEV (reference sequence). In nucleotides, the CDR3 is TGTGCCAGCAGTGAGGGAGGGGGCGGAACTGAAGCTTTCTTT. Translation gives CASSEGGGGTEAFF.

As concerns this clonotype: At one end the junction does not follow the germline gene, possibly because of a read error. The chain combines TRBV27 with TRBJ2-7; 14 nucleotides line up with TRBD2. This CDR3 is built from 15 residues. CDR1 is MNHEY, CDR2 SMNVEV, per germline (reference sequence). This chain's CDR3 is CTSSFLTSGRDEQYF. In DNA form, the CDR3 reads TGTACCAGCAGTTTCTTGACTAGCGGGAGGGACGAGCAGTACTTC.

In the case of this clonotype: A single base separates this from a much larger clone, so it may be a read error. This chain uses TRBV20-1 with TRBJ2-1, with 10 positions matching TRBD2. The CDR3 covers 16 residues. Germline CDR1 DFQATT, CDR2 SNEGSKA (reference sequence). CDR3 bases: TGCAGTGCTAGAGATCCGACTAGCGGGTATTACAATAAGCAGTTCTTC. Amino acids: CSARDPTSGYYNKQFF.

CDR3 sequence (DNA): TGTGCCAGCAGCCGTATCGACAGGGGGTGGCAGCCCCAGCATTTT. Translating gives CASSRIDRGWQPQHF. This rearrangement joins TRBV27 to TRBJ1-5, with 9 nucleotides matching TRBD1. Germline lookup yields CDR1 MNHEY and CDR2 SMNVEV (reference sequence). V gave up 6 bases and J gave up 7 bases; unmatched junction bases: 10. This CDR3 region has 15 residues.

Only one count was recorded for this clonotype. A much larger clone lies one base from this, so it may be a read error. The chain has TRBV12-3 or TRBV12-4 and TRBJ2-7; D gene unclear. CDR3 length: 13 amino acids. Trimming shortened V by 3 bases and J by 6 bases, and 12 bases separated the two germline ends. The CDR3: CASSFSRGSEQYF. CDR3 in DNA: TGTGCCAGCAGTTTTTCGAGAGGATCCGAGCAGTACTTC.

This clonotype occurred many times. The CDR3 sequence: CASSLKGAQETQYF. In DNA, the CDR3 is TGTGCCAGCAGCTTGAAGGGGGCCCAAGAGACCCAGTACTTC. J is TRBJ2-5 and V is TRBV5-4; 7 nucleotides align to TRBD1. The CDR3 is made up of 14 amino acids. CDR1 SGHNT and CDR2 YYREEE come from the germline V gene (reference sequence). V trimming: 1 base; J trimming: 1 base; junction bases outside the gene matches: 1.

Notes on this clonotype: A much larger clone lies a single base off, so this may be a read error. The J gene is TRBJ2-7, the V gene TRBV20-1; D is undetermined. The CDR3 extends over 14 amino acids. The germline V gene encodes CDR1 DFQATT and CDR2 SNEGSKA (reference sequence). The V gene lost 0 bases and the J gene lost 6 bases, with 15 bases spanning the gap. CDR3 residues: CSARDMVQIVEQYF. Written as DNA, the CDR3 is TGCAGTGCTAGAGATATGGTCCAGATTGTCGAGCAGTACTTC.

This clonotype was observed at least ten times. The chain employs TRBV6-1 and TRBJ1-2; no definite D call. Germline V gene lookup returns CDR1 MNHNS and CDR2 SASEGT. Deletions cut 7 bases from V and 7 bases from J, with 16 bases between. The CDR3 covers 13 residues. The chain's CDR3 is CASTLRTVRGYTF. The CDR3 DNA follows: TGTGCCAGCACCCTGAGGACCGTGCGTGGCTACACCTTC.

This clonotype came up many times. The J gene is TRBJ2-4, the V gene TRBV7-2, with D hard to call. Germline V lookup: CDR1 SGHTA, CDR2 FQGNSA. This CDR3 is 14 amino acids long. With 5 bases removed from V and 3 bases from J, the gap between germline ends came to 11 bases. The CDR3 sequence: CASSPPDRKNIQYF. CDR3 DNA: TGTGCCAGCAGCCCACCGGACCGCAAAAACATTCAGTACTTC.

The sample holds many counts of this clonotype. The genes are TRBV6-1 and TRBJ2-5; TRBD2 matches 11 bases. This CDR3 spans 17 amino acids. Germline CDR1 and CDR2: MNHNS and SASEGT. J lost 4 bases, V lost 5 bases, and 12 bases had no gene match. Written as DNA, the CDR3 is TGTGCCAGCAGTCCGCGGCGTCTAGCGGGAGGCGGAGAGACCCAGTACTTC. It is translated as CASSPRRLAGGGETQYF.

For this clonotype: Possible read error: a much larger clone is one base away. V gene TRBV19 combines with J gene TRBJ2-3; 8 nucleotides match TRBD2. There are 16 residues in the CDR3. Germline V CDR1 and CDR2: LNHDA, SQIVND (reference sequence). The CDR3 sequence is CASRKRGRASTDAQYF. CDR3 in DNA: TGTGCCAGTAGGAAGCGGGGGAGGGCCTCCACAGATGCGCAGTATTTT. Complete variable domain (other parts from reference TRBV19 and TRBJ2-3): DGGITQSPKYLFRKEGQNVTLSCEQNLNHDAMYWYRQDPGQGLRLIYYSQIVNDFQKGDIAEGYSVSREKKESFPLTVTSAQKNPTAFYLCASRKRGRASTDAQYFGPGTRLTVL.

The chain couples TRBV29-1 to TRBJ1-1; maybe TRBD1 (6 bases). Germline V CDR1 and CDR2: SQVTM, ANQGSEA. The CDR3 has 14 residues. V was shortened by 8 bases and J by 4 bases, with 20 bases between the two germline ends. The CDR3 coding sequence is TGCAGCACTCTCGGGGGCAGAGCGATCACTGAAGCTTTCTTT. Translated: CSTLGGRAITEAFF.

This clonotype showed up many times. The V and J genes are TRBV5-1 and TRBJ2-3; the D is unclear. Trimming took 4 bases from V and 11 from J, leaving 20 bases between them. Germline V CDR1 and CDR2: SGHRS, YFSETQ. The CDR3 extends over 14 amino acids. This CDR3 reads CASSKNSELLWQYF. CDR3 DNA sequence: TGCGCCAGCAGCAAAAACTCGGAGTTACTGTGGCAGTATTTT.

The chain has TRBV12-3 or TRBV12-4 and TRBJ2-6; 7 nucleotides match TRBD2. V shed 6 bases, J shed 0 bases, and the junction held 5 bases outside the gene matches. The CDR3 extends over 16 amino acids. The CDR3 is CASSQWGGSGANVLTF. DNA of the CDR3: TGTGCCAGCAGCCAATGGGGGGGCTCTGGGGCCAACGTCCTGACTTTC.